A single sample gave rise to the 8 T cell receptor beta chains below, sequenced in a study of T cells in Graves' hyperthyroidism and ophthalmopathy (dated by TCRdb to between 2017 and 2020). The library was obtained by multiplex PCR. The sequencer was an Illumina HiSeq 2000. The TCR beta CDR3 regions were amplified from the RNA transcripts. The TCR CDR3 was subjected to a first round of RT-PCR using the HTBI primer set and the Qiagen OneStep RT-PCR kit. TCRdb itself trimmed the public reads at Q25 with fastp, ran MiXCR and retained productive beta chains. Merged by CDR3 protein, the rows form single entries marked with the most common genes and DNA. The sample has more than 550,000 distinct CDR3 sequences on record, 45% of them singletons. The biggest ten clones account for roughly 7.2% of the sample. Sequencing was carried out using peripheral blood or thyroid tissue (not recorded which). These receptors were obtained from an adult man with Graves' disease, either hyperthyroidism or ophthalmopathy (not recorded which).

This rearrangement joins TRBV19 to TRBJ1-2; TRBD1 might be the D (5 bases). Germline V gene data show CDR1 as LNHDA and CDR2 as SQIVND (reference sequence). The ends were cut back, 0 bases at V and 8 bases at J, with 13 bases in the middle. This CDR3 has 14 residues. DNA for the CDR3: TGTGCCAGTAGTATAGACGGGGCCTCGGGGGGCTACACCTTC. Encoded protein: CASSIDGASGGYTF.

The CDR3, as DNA: TGTGCCAGCAGCTTAGGGGGGACTATCTCCTACGAGCAGTACTTC. It codes for CASSLGGTISYEQYF. The chain links TRBV7-2 to TRBJ2-7; 7 positions match TRBD2. There are 15 residues in the CDR3. Trimming cost V 1 base and J 0 bases; bases outside gene matches: 3. Per the germline V gene, CDR1 is SGHTA and CDR2 is FQGNSA.

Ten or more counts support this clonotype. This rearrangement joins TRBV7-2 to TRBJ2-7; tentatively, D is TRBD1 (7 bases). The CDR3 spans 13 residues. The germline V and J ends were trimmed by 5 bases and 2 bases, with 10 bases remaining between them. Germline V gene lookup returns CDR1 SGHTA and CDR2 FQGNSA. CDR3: CASSGGTAYEQYF. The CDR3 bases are TGTGCCAGCAGCGGAGGGACAGCCTACGAGCAGTACTTC.

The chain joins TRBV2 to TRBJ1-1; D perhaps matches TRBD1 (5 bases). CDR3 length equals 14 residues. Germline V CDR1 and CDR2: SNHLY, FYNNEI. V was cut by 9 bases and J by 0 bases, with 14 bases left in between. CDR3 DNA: TGTGCCAGGGCTTTGACAGTCTTGAACACTGAAGCTTTCTTT. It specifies CARALTVLNTEAFF.

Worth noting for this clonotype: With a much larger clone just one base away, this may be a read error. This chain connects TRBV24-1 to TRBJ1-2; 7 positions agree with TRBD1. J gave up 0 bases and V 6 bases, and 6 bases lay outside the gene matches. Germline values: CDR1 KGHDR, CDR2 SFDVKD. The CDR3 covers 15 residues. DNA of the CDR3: TGTGCCACCAGTAATCCCGGGACAGCTAACTATGGCTACACCTTC. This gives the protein CATSNPGTANYGYTF.

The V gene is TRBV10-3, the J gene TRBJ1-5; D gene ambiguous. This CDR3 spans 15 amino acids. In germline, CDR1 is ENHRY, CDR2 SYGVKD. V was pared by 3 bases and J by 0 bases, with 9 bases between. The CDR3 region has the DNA TGTGCCATCAGTGATTGGGTAGATAGCAATCAGCCCCAGCATTTT. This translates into CAISDWVDSNQPQHF.

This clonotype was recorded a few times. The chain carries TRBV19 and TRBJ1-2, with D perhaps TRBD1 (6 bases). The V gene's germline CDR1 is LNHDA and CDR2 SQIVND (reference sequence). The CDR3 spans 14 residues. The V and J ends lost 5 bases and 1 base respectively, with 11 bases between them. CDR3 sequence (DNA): TGTGCCAGTAGTTGGGGGCTCGGTAACTATGGCTACACCTTC. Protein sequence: CASSWGLGNYGYTF.

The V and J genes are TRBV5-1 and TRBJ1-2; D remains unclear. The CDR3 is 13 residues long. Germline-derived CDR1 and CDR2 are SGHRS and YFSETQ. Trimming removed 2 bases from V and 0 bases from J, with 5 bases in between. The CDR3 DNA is TGCGCCAGCAGCTTTTCCGCTAACTATGGCTACACCTTC. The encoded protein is CASSFSANYGYTF.